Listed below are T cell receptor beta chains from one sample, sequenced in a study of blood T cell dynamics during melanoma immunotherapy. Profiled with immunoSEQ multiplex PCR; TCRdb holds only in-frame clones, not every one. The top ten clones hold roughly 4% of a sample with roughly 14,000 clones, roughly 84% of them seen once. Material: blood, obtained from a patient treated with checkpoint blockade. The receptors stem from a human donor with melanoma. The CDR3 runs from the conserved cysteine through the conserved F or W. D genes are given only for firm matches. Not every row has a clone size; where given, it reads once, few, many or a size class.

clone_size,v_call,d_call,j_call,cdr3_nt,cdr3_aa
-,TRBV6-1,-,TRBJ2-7,TGTGCCAGCAGTGATAAGACCCTCTGGGCCGAGCAGTACTTC,CASSDKTLWAEQYF
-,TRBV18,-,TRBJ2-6,TGTGCCAGCGGCTCTGGGGCCAACGTCCTGACTTTC,CASGSGANVLTF
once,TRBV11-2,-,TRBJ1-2,TGTGCCAGCAGCTTAGTTAGGACGGCGAACTATGGCTACACCTTC,CASSLVRTANYGYTF
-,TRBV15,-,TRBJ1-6,TGTGCCACCAGCATACAGACAGGTCGTTATTCACCCCTCCACTTT,CATSIQTGRYSPLHF
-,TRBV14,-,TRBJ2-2,TGTGCCAGCAGCCCCCGACTTGCCGGGGAGCTGTTTTTT,CASSPRLAGELFF
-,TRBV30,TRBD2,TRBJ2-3,TGTGCCTGGGGACTAGCGGGAGGGCCTGGCACAGATACGCAGTATTTT,CAWGLAGGPGTDTQYF
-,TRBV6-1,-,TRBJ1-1,TGTGCCAGCAGTGAAAGGGGAGAGGGGTGGAACACTGAAGCTTTCTTT,CASSERGEGWNTEAFF
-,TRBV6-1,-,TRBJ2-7,TGTGCCAGCATTCCAGGCGTGCAGGGCTACGAGCAGTACTTC,CASIPGVQGYEQYF
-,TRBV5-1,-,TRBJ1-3,TGCGCCAGCAGCTTGGATCTCCTTAGCTCTGGAAACACCATATATTTT,CASSLDLLSSGNTIYF
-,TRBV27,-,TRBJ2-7,TGTGCCAGCAGCCCGAGGCCCCGGGACGGGGCCTACGAGCAGTACTTC,CASSPRPRDGAYEQYF
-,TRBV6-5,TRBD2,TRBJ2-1,TGTGCCAGCAGTTACGGCTCGACTAGCGGGAGGAACGGGCAGTTCTTC,CASSYGSTSGRNGQFF
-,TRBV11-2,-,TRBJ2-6,TGTGCCAGCAGCTTAGGGGGCTCTGGGGCCAACGTCCTGACTTTC,CASSLGGSGANVLTF
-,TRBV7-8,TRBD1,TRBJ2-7,TGTGCCAGCAGCTTTAACCCAGGGGGCAAATACGAGCAGTACTTC,CASSFNPGGKYEQYF
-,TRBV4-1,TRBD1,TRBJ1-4,TGCGCCAGCAGCCAAGGACAGGGACCAACTAATGAAAAACTGTTTTTT,CASSQGQGPTNEKLFF
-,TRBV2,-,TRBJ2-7,TGTGCCAGCAGTGATCCCAGGGACTACGAGCAGTACTTC,CASSDPRDYEQYF
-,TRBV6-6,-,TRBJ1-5,TGTGCCAGCAGTCCTGGGGCTCAGCCCCAGCATTTT,CASSPGAQPQHF
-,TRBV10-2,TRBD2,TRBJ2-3,TGCGCCAGCAGAGTCGGACTAGCGACAAGCACAGATACGCAGTATTTT,CASRVGLATSTDTQYF
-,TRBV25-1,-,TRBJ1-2,TGTGCCAGCAGTGCTGGAGGGGGCTACACCTTC,CASSAGGGYTF
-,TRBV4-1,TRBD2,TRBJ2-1,TGCGCCAGCAGTCGGACTAGCGGGGGCGTTACCTACAATGAGCAGTTCTTC,CASSRTSGGVTYNEQFF
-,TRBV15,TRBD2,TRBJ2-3,TGTGCCACCAGCACCGCCGGGACTAGCTACACAGATACGCAGTATTTT,CATSTAGTSYTDTQYF
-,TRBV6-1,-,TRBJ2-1,TGTGCCAGCAATCCCGGCGGGGTGTACAATGAGCAGTTCTTC,CASNPGGVYNEQFF
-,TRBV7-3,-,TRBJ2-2,TGTGCCAGCAGCTTACTTCAGGGCGACACCGGGGAGCTGTTTTTT,CASSLLQGDTGELFF
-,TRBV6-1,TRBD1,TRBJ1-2,TGTGCCAGCATTCAACCCGGACAGGGAAACGGCTACACCTTC,CASIQPGQGNGYTF
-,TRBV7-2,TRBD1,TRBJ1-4,TGTGCCAGCAGCAAGGACAGGACTAATGAAAAACTGTTTTTT,CASSKDRTNEKLFF
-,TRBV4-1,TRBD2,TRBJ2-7,TGCGCCAGCAGCTCTATTCCAGGACTAGCGCAATACTACGAGCAGTACTTC,CASSSIPGLAQYYEQYF
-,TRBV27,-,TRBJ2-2,TGTGCCAGCAGTCACAGGACGGGACGGAACACCGGGGAGCTGTTTTTT,CASSHRTGRNTGELFF
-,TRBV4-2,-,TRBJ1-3,TGTGCCAGCAGCCAAGCGTCGCGGAGCTCTGGAAACACCATATATTTT,CASSQASRSSGNTIYF
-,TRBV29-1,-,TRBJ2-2,TGCAGCGTTGAAACGGAGATTCCCGGGGAGCTGTTTTTT,CSVETEIPGELFF
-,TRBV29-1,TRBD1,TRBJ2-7,TGCAGCGTTGAGGACAGGGATAGGTCGCAGTACTTC,CSVEDRDRSQYF
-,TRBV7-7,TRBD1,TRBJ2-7,TGTGCCAGCAGTGTCCGGGACAGAGATCGTGACCTCGAGCAGTACTTC,CASSVRDRDRDLEQYF
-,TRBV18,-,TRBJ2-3,TGTGCCAGCTCACCTCGCTACAGCACAGATACGCAGTATTTT,CASSPRYSTDTQYF